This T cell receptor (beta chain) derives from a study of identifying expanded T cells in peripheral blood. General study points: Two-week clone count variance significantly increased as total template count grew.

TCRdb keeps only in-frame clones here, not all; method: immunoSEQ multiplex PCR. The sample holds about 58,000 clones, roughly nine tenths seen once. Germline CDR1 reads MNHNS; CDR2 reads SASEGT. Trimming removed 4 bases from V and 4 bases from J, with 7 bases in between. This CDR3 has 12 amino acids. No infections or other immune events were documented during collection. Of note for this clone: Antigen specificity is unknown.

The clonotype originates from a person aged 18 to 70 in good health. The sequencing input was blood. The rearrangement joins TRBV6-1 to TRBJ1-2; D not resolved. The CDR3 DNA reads TGTGCCAGCAGTGTAGATACCTATGGCTACACCTTC. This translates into CASSVDTYGYTF.